This T cell receptor (beta chain) was identified in a study of cytomegalovirus exposure and HLA in healthy donors. The PCR made use of 60 Vbeta and 13 Jbeta primers. Assay used: immunoSEQ multiplex PCR; TCRdb lists only in-frame clones, some missing. The table lists roughly 150,000 clones, 85% of them singletons. Trimming stripped 4 bases from V and 6 bases from J, with 13 bases between. This CDR3 is built from 13 residues. Germline CDR1 is SGHRS and CDR2 is YFSETQ. The J gene is TRBJ1-1, the V gene TRBV5-1; TRBD1 might be the D (5 bases). This sequence originates from a boy aged 2 to 9 in good health and CMV-seronegative. The sequencing input was PBMCs. The CDR3 loop is CASSPGREAEAFF. For the CDR3, the DNA is TGCGCCAGCAGCCCAGGGAGGGAAGCTGAAGCTTTCTTT.